The clone carrying this T cell receptor (beta chain) was picked up a small number of times. Pregnant or lactating patients and those with other autoimmune diseases or uncontrolled infections were excluded. This sample is drawn from a study of Graves' ophthalmopathy and Graves' hyperthyroidism. CDR3 length: 14 amino acids. Germline V gene data show CDR1 as LNHDA and CDR2 as SQIVND (reference sequence). V gave up 8 bases and J gave up 6 bases, with 19 bases separating them. RNA served as the template for amplifying TCR beta CDR3 regions. RT-PCR in the first round used HTBI primers; a second-round multiplex PCR followed. TCRdb reprocessed the multiplex PCR reads via MiXCR and lists one record per CDR3 protein. The sample carries a few hundred thousand distinct CDR3 sequences, about 18% recorded once.

The J gene is TRBJ1-1, the V gene TRBV19; weak D call: TRBD1 (5 bases). Sequenced input: peripheral blood. The TCR comes from an adult woman with stable Graves' hyperthyroidism. The CDR3, as DNA: TGTGCCAGTTCGGCCAGGGTGCGGAGCGCTGAAGCTTTCTTT. This encodes CASSARVRSAEAFF.